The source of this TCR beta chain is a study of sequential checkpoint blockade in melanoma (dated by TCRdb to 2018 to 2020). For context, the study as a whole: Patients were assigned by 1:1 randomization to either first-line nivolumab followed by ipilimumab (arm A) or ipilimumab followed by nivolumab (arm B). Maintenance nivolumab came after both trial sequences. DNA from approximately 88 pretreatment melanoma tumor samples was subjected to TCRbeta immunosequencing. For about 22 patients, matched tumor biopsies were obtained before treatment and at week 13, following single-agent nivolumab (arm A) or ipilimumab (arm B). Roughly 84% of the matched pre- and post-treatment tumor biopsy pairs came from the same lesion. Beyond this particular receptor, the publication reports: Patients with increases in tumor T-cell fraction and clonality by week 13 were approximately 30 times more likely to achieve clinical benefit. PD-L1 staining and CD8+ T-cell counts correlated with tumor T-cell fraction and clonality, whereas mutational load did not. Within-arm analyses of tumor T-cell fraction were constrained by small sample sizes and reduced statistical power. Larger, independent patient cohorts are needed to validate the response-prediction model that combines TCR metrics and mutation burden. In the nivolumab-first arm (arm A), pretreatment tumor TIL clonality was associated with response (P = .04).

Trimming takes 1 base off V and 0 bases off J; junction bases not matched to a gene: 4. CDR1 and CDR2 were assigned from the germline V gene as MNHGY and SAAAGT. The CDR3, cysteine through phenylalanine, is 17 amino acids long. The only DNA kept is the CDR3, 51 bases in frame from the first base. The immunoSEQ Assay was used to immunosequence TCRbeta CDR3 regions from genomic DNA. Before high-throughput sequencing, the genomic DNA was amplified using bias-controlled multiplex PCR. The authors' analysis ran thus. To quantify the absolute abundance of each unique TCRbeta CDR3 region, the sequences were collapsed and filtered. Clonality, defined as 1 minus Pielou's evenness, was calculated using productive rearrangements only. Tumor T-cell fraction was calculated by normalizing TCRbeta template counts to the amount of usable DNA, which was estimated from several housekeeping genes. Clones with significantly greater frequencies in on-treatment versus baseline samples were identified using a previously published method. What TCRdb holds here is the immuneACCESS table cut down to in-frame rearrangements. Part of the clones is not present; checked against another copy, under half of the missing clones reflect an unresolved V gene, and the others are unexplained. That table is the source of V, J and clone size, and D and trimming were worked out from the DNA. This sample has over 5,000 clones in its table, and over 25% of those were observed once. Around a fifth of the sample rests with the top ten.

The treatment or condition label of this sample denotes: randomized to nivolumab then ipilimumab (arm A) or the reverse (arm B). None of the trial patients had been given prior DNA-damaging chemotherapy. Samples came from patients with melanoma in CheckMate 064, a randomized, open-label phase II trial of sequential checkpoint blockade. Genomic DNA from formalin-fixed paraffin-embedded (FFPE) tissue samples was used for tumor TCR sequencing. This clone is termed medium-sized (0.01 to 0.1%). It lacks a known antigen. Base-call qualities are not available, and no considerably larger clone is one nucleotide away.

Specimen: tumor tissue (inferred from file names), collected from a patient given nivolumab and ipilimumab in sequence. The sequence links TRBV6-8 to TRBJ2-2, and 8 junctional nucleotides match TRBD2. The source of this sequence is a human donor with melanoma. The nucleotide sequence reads TGTGCCAGCAGTTACTTGCGGGGGGACACGAACACCGGGGAGCTGTTTTTT. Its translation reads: CASSYLRGDTNTGELFF.